This T cell receptor (beta chain) came from a study of blood T cells in healthy people across ages. A second PCR, run for about 6 to 11 cycles, used a sample-barcoded 5' primer plus a J-beta primer mix. TCRdb itself ran the 5' RACE reads through MiXCR, one entry per CDR3 protein. This sample carries about 1,400,000 distinct CDR3 sequences, approximately 59% of them seen once, and the ten largest clones take 5% to 7%. Study-wide results and limits: Naive CD4+ cell counts and diversity both ran higher in long-lived than in aged donors.

Comments on this clonotype: Its antigen is still unknown.

CDR1 is DFQATT and CDR2 is SNEGSKA in the germline V gene (reference sequence). The V and J ends lost 7 bases and 8 bases respectively, with 12 bases between them. CDR3 length: 12 amino acids. The chain has TRBV20-1 and TRBJ1-6; D uncertain. The clonotype originates from a young man in good health. Sequenced material: blood. CDR3 sequence reads: CSVRRVDSPLHF. The CDR3 DNA reads as TGCAGTGTTAGGAGGGTTGATTCACCCCTCCACTTT.